This T cell receptor beta chain was identified in a study of CD8+ T cells in alopecia areata. It was from alopecia areata patients that lesional scalp punch biopsies and peripheral blood were collected. Looked up from germline, CDR1 is MNHNY and CDR2 is SVGAGI (reference sequence). Trimming cost V 2 bases and J 9 bases, with 11 bases left between them. This CDR3 contains 12 residues. cDNA serving as the sequencing template came from extracted, reverse transcribed RNA. Libraries were prepared by immunoSEQ multiplex PCR; TCRdb keeps only in-frame clonotypes and omits some of them. Among tens of thousands of clones listed, roughly half were seen once.

The rearrangement uses TRBV6-6 and TRBJ2-7, with D maybe TRBD1 (6 bases). Sequenced sample: NKG2D-high CD8+ T cells sorted from blood. The source of this sequence is a human donor with alopecia areata. The CDR3 here is CASSYQGLAQYF. Here the CDR3 DNA reads TGTGCCAGCAGTTACCAGGGGTTAGCGCAGTACTTC.